A single sample is the source of the 10 T cell receptor beta chains below, sequenced in a study of regulatory T cells in long-lasting Graves disease. HTBI primers from iRepertoire and Arm-PCR of CDR3 regions yielded the TCR beta libraries. TCRdb re-called the multiplex PCR reads with MiXCR, one entry per CDR3 protein. The profile shows 680,000 or so distinct CDR3 sequences, around 17% of them singletons. As to time point: newly diagnosed GD, antithyroid drugs for less than 3 months. The TCR library was prepared using RNA isolated from PBMCs. The sample was also linked to a second study, of T cells in Graves' hyperthyroidism and ophthalmopathy.

Sequencing was performed on peripheral blood mononuclear cells (PBMCs), taken at new diagnosis, from a patient treated with antithyroid drugs. Source of these receptors: a woman younger than 45 with Graves disease.

This clonotype was detected a few times. The J gene is TRBJ1-1, the V gene TRBV18; 10 positions match TRBD1. Unmatched junction bases numbered 4, after V lost 5 bases and J lost 4 bases. CDR1 and CDR2 from the germline V gene are KGHSH and LQKENI. The CDR3 is 14 amino acids. The CDR3 DNA reads as TGTGCCAGCTCAAGGGACAGGGGCAGCACTGAAGCTTTCTTT. Protein sequence: CASSRDRGSTEAFF. Based on the CDR3 plus reference TRBV18 and TRBJ1-1, the full variable domain is NAGVMQNPRHLVRRRGQEARLRCSPMKGHSHVYWYRQLPEEGLKFMVYLQKENIIDESGMPKERFSAEFPKEGPSILRIQQVVRGDSAAYFCASSRDRGSTEAFFGQGTRLTVV.

This clonotype was counted at least ten times. The chain carries TRBV20-1 and TRBJ1-1; D is ambiguous. The CDR3 contains 11 residues. V was shortened by 5 bases and J by 1 base, with 5 bases between the two germline ends. CDR1 is DFQATT, CDR2 SNEGSKA, per germline (reference sequence). CDR3 sequence reads: CSAQENTEAFF. The DNA for the CDR3 is TGCAGTGCTCAGGAGAACACTGAAGCTTTCTTT.

The chain has TRBV18 and TRBJ2-7, with D maybe TRBD1 (5 bases). The CDR3 runs 13 residues. Trimming left V 2 bases short and J 5 bases short, with 10 bases between. Germline V lookup: CDR1 KGHSH, CDR2 LQKENI. The CDR3 coding sequence is TGTGCCAGCTCACCAGGGGCGGTCCACGAGCAGTACTTC. Translation gives CASSPGAVHEQYF.

This clonotype appeared many times. This rearrangement joins TRBV20-1 to TRBJ2-1; 8 bases map to TRBD2. This CDR3 comprises 13 residues. Trimming took 6 bases from V and 6 from J; bases not matched to a gene: 7. Germline assignment: CDR1 DFQATT and CDR2 SNEGSKA (reference sequence). The CDR3 DNA is TGCAGTGCCCCGGGACTAGTCATCAATGAGCAGTTCTTC. This gives the protein CSAPGLVINEQFF.

This clonotype was counted at least ten times. This rearrangement joins TRBV28 to TRBJ2-7, with D unresolved. This CDR3 is 13 amino acids long. Germline V gives CDR1 MDHEN, CDR2 SYDVKM. V was trimmed by 2 bases and J by 2 bases, leaving 7 bases between them. Here the CDR3 reads CASSLPGPYEQYF. CDR3 nucleotides: TGTGCCAGCAGTTTACCCGGGCCCTACGAGCAGTACTTC.

This rearrangement joins TRBV5-1 to TRBJ2-7; tentatively, D is TRBD1 or TRBD2 (6 bases each). Trimming removed 7 bases at V and 4 bases at J, with 24 bases between. The CDR3 contains 16 residues. Germline V lookup: CDR1 SGHRS, CDR2 YFSETQ. DNA for the CDR3: TGCGCCAGCCAAACGGGGACCCCCGGGGGCAAGTACGAGCAGTACTTC. This encodes CASQTGTPGGKYEQYF.

This clonotype was counted a few times. The genes are TRBV3-1 and TRBJ1-2; no firm D call. The CDR3 is made up of 16 amino acids. Trimming stripped 1 base from V and 7 bases from J, with 19 bases between. In germline, CDR1 is LGHDT, CDR2 YNNKEL (reference sequence). This chain's CDR3 is CASSQVPLGSKGGYTF. CDR3 DNA sequence: TGTGCCAGCAGCCAAGTGCCCCTAGGGTCTAAGGGTGGCTACACCTTC.

This clonotype was detected many times. This sequence joins TRBV28 and TRBJ2-7; TRBD2 agrees at 9 bases. Germline V gene lookup returns CDR1 MDHEN and CDR2 SYDVKM. This CDR3 has 15 amino acids. The V segment lost 6 bases and the J segment 0 bases; nucleotides outside the gene matches: 6. CDR3 sequence: CASRTSGRSSYEQYF. Here the CDR3 DNA reads TGTGCCAGCAGAACGAGCGGGAGGAGCTCCTACGAGCAGTACTTC.

This clonotype came up many times. The V and J genes are TRBV28 and TRBJ2-7; 7 bases align to TRBD1. Germline lookup yields CDR1 MDHEN and CDR2 SYDVKM. The trim removed 11 bases at V and 3 bases at J, leaving 10 bases unmatched. CDR3 length: 13 residues. The CDR3 sequence is CAATTGSYYEQYF. The CDR3 DNA sequence: TGTGCCGCCACGACAGGGTCGTACTACGAGCAGTACTTC.

This clonotype occurred a few times. The chain is built from TRBV7-3 and TRBJ1-3, with TRBD1 matching over 8 bases. Germline trimming cut 5 bases from V and 0 bases from J; bases unmatched to any gene: 3. CDR1 SGHTA and CDR2 FQGTGA come from the germline V gene. This CDR3 is built from 15 residues. The CDR3 sequence: CASSRTGNSGNTIYF. As DNA, the CDR3 is TGTGCCAGCAGCCGGACAGGGAACTCTGGAAACACCATATATTTT. Full variable domain (missing parts from reference TRBV7-3 and TRBJ1-3): GAGVSQTPSNKVTEKGKYVELRCDPISGHTALYWYRQSLGQGPEFLIYFQGTGAADDSGLPNDRFFAVRPEGSVSTLKIQRTERGDSAVYLCASSRTGNSGNTIYFGEGSWLTVV.